This is a list of T cell receptor beta chains from one sample in a study of blood T cell repertoires in COVID-19. The assay was immunoSEQ multiplex PCR, and TCRdb's table has in-frame clones only and misses some. The table shows 99,000 or so clones, with 65% to 80% occurring only once. What was sequenced was peripheral blood. All receptors come from an older woman with acute or convalescent COVID-19. CDR3s include the opening cysteine and the closing phenylalanine or tryptophan. The D gene is left open where the match is weak. Expanded clones get a size class; other rows say once, few or many, or leave the size out.

>TRBV4-3|NA|TRBJ1-2|NA
TGCGCCAGCAGCCAAGATCGAAGTGACAGGCCGGACGGCTATGGCTACACCTTC
CASSQDRSDRPDGYGYTF
>TRBV30|NA|TRBJ2-3|NA
TGTGCCTGGATCAGGAGGGGTGGGGATACGCAGTATTTT
CAWIRRGGDTQYF
>TRBV4-1|NA|TRBJ2-2|NA
TGCGCCAGCAGCCACAAAATCAGGCAGGATGAAACCGGGGAGCTGTTTTTT
CASSHKIRQDETGELFF
>TRBV20-1|NA|TRBJ2-1|NA
TGCAGTGCTAGTAGGGGGGACAGTTACAATGAGCAGTTCTTC
CSASRGDSYNEQFF
>TRBV19|NA|TRBJ1-1|once
TGTGCCAGTAGTATTAACGAGGGATGGAACACTGAAGCTTTCTTT
CASSINEGWNTEAFF
>TRBV27|TRBD2|TRBJ2-3|NA
TGTGCCAGCAGTTCGCCTCGGGGACTAGCAACAGATACGCAGTATTTT
CASSSPRGLATDTQYF
>TRBV6-5|TRBD1|TRBJ1-2|NA
TGTGCCAGCAGGGACAGACAGGGAGCTAACTATGGCTACACCTTC
CASRDRQGANYGYTF
>TRBV9|NA|TRBJ2-1|few
TGTGCCAGCAGCGTAGATTCTATAGGACTCCCCCAGAGCGATGAGCAGTTCTTC
CASSVDSIGLPQSDEQFF
>TRBV2|TRBD1|TRBJ2-5|NA
TGTGCCAGCAGTCCGGACAGGGGGCGGGAGACCCAGTACTTC
CASSPDRGRETQYF
>TRBV5-1|NA|TRBJ1-1|few
TGCGCCAGCAGCCCTGGCGGAGGAGTGGGCACTGAAGCTTTCTTT
CASSPGGGVGTEAFF
>TRBV3-1/TRBV3-2|NA|TRBJ1-2|NA
TGTGCCAGCAGCCTGCGGGCCCATGGCTACACCTTC
CASSLRAHGYTF
>TRBV3-1/TRBV3-2|NA|TRBJ1-1|NA
TGTGCCAGCAGCCATTTCTCGGCGGCAGCGGACACTGAAGCTTTCTTT
CASSHFSAAADTEAFF
>TRBV3-1/TRBV3-2|NA|TRBJ1-1|NA
TGTGCCAGCACCCGAGCGGGGGACACTGAAGCTTTCTTT
CASTRAGDTEAFF
>TRBV19|TRBD2|TRBJ2-5|NA
TGTGCCAGTAGATCCGGGACTACGTGGGCAGAGACCCAGTACTTC
CASRSGTTWAETQYF
>TRBV2|TRBD1|TRBJ1-1|NA
TGTGCGGACAGGGGGGATTTGAACACTGAAGCTTTCTTT
CADRGDLNTEAFF
>TRBV3-1/TRBV3-2|NA|TRBJ1-3|once
TGTGCCAGCAGCCCCCGCAAGGGGGAAGGAGCTGGAAACACCATATATTTT
CASSPRKGEGAGNTIYF
>TRBV7-8|NA|TRBJ1-1|NA
TGTGCCAGCAGCTTTAAGGGGGACACTGAAGCTTTCTTT
CASSFKGDTEAFF
>TRBV2|NA|TRBJ2-3|NA
TGTGCCAGCAGTTTTGCGAGAGATACGCAGTATTTT
CASSFARDTQYF
>TRBV5-1|NA|TRBJ1-1|NA
TGCGCCAGCAGCTTCGAAGCGACAGGGAACACTGAAGCTTTCTTT
CASSFEATGNTEAFF
>TRBV5-4|TRBD1|TRBJ2-7|NA
TGTGCCAGCAGTTCTGGACAGGGAATGGGCGAGCAGTACTTC
CASSSGQGMGEQYF
>TRBV6-2/TRBV6-3|TRBD1|TRBJ2-4|NA
TGTGCCAGCAGTGCTTACATTTGGGACAGGGGAAACATTCAGTACTTC
CASSAYIWDRGNIQYF
>TRBV11-3|TRBD1|TRBJ2-7|NA
TGTGCCAGCAGCCCTCACAGGGGGCTCTCCTACGAGCAGTACTTC
CASSPHRGLSYEQYF
>TRBV5-4|NA|TRBJ1-4|NA
TGTGCCAGCAGCTCGGGGGGCGGTACTAATGAAAAACTGTTTTTT
CASSSGGGTNEKLFF